The 20 T cell receptor beta chains listed next were all sequenced from one sample in a study of tumor and adjacent non-tumor tissue in lung cancer. A modified ARM-PCR protocol with three rounds of nested PCR amplified TCRbeta. Via MiXCR, TCRdb re-called the multiplex PCR reads, giving one row per CDR3 protein. There are 100,000 or so distinct CDR3 sequences in the sample; 60% to 80% occur only once, and about 19% lies in the top ten. This sample's RNA came from whole unsorted tissue. The normal lung tissue was taken more than 3 cm from the tumor edge. The sample consisted of distant non-tumor lung tissue. Every receptor here comes from a man aged 30 to 45 with non-small cell lung cancer.

The chain joins TRBV6-2 or TRBV6-3 to TRBJ2-5; TRBD2 is a possible D gene (6 bases). This CDR3 has 15 amino acids. Germline V gene sequence: CDR1 MNHEY, CDR2 SVGEGT. The CDR3 is CAGSQPGTPQETQYF. Here the CDR3 DNA reads TGTGCTGGCAGTCAACCGGGGACTCCGCAAGAGACCCAGTACTTC.

Concerning this clonotype: A much larger clonotype is one base distant, so this may be a read error. The CDR3 is CASSSYRQTSTYTQYF. The CDR3 DNA follows: TGTGCCAGCAGCTCCTACCGACAGACTAGCACATATACGCAGTATTTT. V usage is TRBV13 and J usage is TRBJ2-3; 7 nucleotides agree with TRBD2. The germline gives CDR1 PRHDT, CDR2 FYEKMQ (reference sequence). CDR3 length: 16 residues.

In regard to this clonotype: The germline gene is not matched at one end of the junction; a read error may be the cause. This rearrangement joins TRBV11-1 to TRBJ1-1; the D gene is possibly TRBD1 (6 bases). CDR1 and CDR2 from the germline V gene are SGHAT and FQDESV (reference sequence). This CDR3 region has 14 residues. This chain's CDR3 is CANSWTAVNTEVLF. The CDR3 coding sequence is TGTGCCAACAGCTGGACAGCTGTGAACACTGAAGTTCTCTTT.

In the case of this clonotype: It may be a read error: a sequence one base away is much more abundant. The rearrangement joins TRBV7-9 to TRBJ1-2; D uncertain. The germline V gene has CDR1 SEHNR and CDR2 FQNEAQ (reference sequence). V was trimmed by 5 bases and J by 4 bases, leaving 11 bases between them. The CDR3 contains 13 residues. The CDR3 spells CASSEVGAYGYTF. CDR3 sequence (DNA): TGTGCCAGCAGCGAAGTGGGAGCCTATGGCTACACCTTC.

V usage is TRBV11-1 and J usage is TRBJ1-1, with TRBD1 matching 7 bases. The CDR3 length is 14 residues. With 9 bases clipped from V and 1 base from J, the junction kept 8 bases outside the gene matches. Germline CDR1 reads SGHAT; CDR2 reads FQDESV (reference sequence). DNA of the CDR3: TGTGCCAGTAGTCAGGACAGGTGGAACACTGAAGCTTTCTTT. Translation gives CASSQDRWNTEAFF.

The genes are TRBV4-1 and TRBJ2-5; 12 bases fit TRBD2. The germline gives CDR1 MGHRA, CDR2 YSYEKL. Trimming at V came to 0 bases and at J to 8 bases, leaving 7 bases not matched to a gene. The CDR3 contains 16 residues. CDR3 nucleotides: TGCGCCAGCAGCCAAGACCCTAGCGGGAGGGGACAAACCCAGTACTTC. It codes for CASSQDPSGRGQTQYF.

Concerning this clonotype itself: A single base separates this from a much larger clone, so it may be a read error. The chain is built from TRBV4-1 and TRBJ1-1; no reliable D call. Trimming stripped 0 bases from V and 4 bases from J, with 12 bases between. The CDR3 runs 15 residues. Germline V gene sequence: CDR1 MGHRA, CDR2 YSYEKL. The CDR3 DNA is TGCGCCAGCAGCCAAGAATCCACGATGACCACTGAAGCTTTCTTT. Translating gives CASSQESTMTTEAFF.

Turning to this clonotype: This may come from a read error, since a much larger clone is one base off. The rearrangement links TRBV12-3 or TRBV12-4 to TRBJ1-5, with a possible D match to TRBD1 (5 bases). The length of the CDR3 is 12 residues. Trimming removed 7 bases from V and 9 bases from J, with 13 bases in between. Written as DNA, the CDR3 is TGTGCCAGCAACCAGGGACCACTGCCCCAGCATTTT. Translation gives CASNQGPLPQHF.

Details on this clonotype: A junction boundary mismatches the germline segment, possibly from a read error. The chain couples TRBV11-2 to TRBJ2-1; TRBD2 matches at 11 bases. Germline V gene sequence: CDR1 SGHAT, CDR2 FQNNGV. The CDR3 has 15 residues. CDR3 sequence: CASSLTSGTYKEQSF. CDR3 in DNA: TGTGCCAGCAGCTTGACTAGCGGGACTTACAAAGAGCAGTCCTTC.

This clonotype showed up just once. Because it lacks the conserved phenylalanine or tryptophan at the end, this CDR3 is likely a read error. The chain is built from TRBV4-1 and TRBJ1-2; maybe TRBD1 (6 bases). CDR3 length equals 18 residues. CDR1 MGHRA and CDR2 YSYEKL come from the germline V gene. DNA for the CDR3: TGCGCCATCAGCCAGGACTCAACCGGGACAAGAAGTCTCTATGGCTACACCTTA. Translated, it gives CAISQDSTGTRSLYGYTL.

A remark on this clonotype: The germline gene is not matched at one end of the junction; a read error may be the cause. The rearrangement links TRBV5-6 to TRBJ1-1; a weak D match, TRBD1 (6 bases). Germline loops: CDR1 SGHDT, CDR2 YYEEEE. CDR3 length: 14 residues. This chain's CDR3 is CVSSRRGANTEAFF. DNA for the CDR3: TGTGTCAGCAGCCGTCGGGGGGCTAACACTGAAGCTTTCTTT.

This clonotype has at least ten counts. The rearrangement joins TRBV5-5 to TRBJ2-3; 10 bases line up with TRBD2. The junction had 9 bases not matched to a gene; V was cut back by 5 bases and J by 3 bases. The CDR3 spans 16 residues. In germline, CDR1 is SGHKS, CDR2 YYEKEE (reference sequence). For the CDR3, the DNA is TGTGCCAGCAGTCCGAGCGGGAGGGGTGTTACAGATACGCAGTATTTT. Translation gives CASSPSGRGVTDTQYF.

The V call is TRBV5-1, the J call TRBJ1-6; 9 bases fit TRBD1. J was trimmed by 4 bases and V by 4 bases; bases with no gene match: 6. The CDR3 is made up of 16 amino acids. Germline V gene lookup returns CDR1 SGHRS and CDR2 YFSETQ. CDR3 region: CASSVTGGYYNSPLHF. The DNA for the CDR3 is TGCGCCAGCAGCGTTACAGGGGGCTATTATAATTCACCCCTCCACTTT.

Comment on this clonotype: One end of the junction varies from germline; a read error may be responsible. V usage is TRBV12-3 or TRBV12-4 and J usage is TRBJ1-5, with 9 bases identical to TRBD1. This CDR3 region has 16 residues. The CDR3 region is CASNLDGTGLNQPQHF. The CDR3 region has the DNA TGTGCCAGCAATTTAGATGGGACAGGGCTTAATCAGCCCCAACATTTT.

The chain is built from TRBV29-1 and TRBJ2-1; tentative D call: TRBD2 (7 bases). CDR1 and CDR2 (germline): SQVTM, ANQGSEA. The CDR3 is 13 residues long. The CDR3 sequence is CGAGARGYNEQFF. DNA for the CDR3: TGCGGCGCGGGGGCACGAGGGTACAATGAGCAGTTCTTC.

Of note for this clonotype: This may be a read error, as it is one base from a much larger clone. The chain couples TRBV4-1 to TRBJ2-1; 10 bases map to TRBD1. The CDR3 contains 18 residues. CDR1 and CDR2 from the germline V gene are MGHRA and YSYEKL. CDR3 amino acids: CASSQDGAGQGSYNERFF. CDR3 in DNA: TGCGCCAGCAGCCAAGATGGGGCGGGACAGGGGTCCTACAATGAGCGGTTCTTC.

This clonotype was counted once. This chain joins TRBV20-1 and TRBJ1-2; D gene unclear. The V gene's germline CDR1 is DFQATT and CDR2 SNEGSKA (reference sequence). The CDR3 has 12 residues. The CDR3 here is CTVSRFNYGYTF. Here the CDR3 DNA reads TGCACTGTTAGCAGGTTTAACTATGGCTACACCTTC.

This chain uses TRBV12-3 or TRBV12-4 with TRBJ2-7; D unclear. Trimming shortened V by 3 bases and J by 5 bases, and 17 bases separated the two germline ends. CDR3 length: 15 amino acids. The CDR3 DNA reads TGTGCCAGCAGTTTGCACAACCCCTTGAGTGACGAGCAGTACTTC. It is translated as CASSLHNPLSDEQYF.

The chain has TRBV21-1 and TRBJ1-5. TRBV21-1 corresponds to a pseudogene. The CDR3 spans 12 residues. The CDR3 sequence: CASSRTDQPQHF. CDR3 nucleotide sequence: TGTGCCAGCAGCAGAACGGATCAGCCCCAGCATTTT.

The chain uses TRBV12-3 or TRBV12-4 and TRBJ2-5, with TRBD1 identical over 8 bases. The CDR3 length is 11 residues. CDR3 loop: CTSTGGETQYF. DNA for the CDR3: TGTACTAGCACAGGGGGGGAGACCCAGTACTTC.